The TCR beta chain under discussion was sequenced for a study of a mutant IDH1 vaccine in newly diagnosed glioma. Background on the study: Patients received vaccination from 4-6 weeks after radiotherapy alone, or with temozolomide cycles. Receipt of radiotherapy, temozolomide, or both preceded the study, and most received both.

This clone came up once. Antigen unknown. Time point noted: week 11, during vaccination. Doses of 300 ug of mutant IDH1 20-mer peptide were given with topical imiquimod. Donors had new WHO grade 3 or 4 IDH1-mutant, ATRX-lost astrocytomas. Profiled with immunoSEQ multiplex PCR; TCRdb holds only in-frame clones, not every one. In the table there are around 57,000 clones, around 91% of which are singletons. The receptor's source is a man aged 35-49 years with glioma. Sequences were derived from PBMCs, sampled from a glioma patient whose treatment included an IDH1 peptide vaccine.

The CDR3 bases are TGCGCCAGCAAGACACCCGACGGGACCAGGGGGGAGCTGTTTTTT. It encodes CASKTPDGTRGELFF. This chain uses TRBV4-1 with TRBJ2-2; the D gene could be TRBD1 or TRBD2 (5 bases each). There are 15 residues in the CDR3. The V end was cut by 7 bases, the J end by 8 bases, with 20 bases between. Germline CDR1 MGHRA, CDR2 YSYEKL.